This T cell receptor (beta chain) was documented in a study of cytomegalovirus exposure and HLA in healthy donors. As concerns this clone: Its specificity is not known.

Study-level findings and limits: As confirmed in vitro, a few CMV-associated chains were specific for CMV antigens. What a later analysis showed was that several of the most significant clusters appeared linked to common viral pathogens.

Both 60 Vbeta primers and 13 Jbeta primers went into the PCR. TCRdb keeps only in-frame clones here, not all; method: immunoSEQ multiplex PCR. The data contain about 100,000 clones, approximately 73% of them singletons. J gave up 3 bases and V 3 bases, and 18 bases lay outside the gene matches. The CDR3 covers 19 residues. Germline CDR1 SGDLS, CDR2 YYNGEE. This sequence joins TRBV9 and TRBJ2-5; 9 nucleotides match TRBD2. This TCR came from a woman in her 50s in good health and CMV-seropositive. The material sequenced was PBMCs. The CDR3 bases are TGTGCCAGCAGCGAGCGACGTCACCTAGCGGGAACGGAGGAAGAGACCCAGTACTTC. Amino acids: CASSERRHLAGTEEETQYF.